This T cell receptor beta chain was sequenced during a study of PD-L1 blockade in urothelial cancer. This clone showed up just once. Stated time point: pretreatment peripheral blood. V lost 2 bases, J lost 9 bases, and 17 bases lay in between. This CDR3 is 14 amino acids long. CDR1 is SGHDT and CDR2 is YYEEEE in the germline V gene. Some clones are missing from TCRdb's copy, which holds only in-frame ones; the method was immunoSEQ multiplex PCR. The sample has under 55,000 clones, 88% seen once. The sequenced sample was PBMCs, obtained around atezolizumab (anti-PD-L1) treatment. The sequence was obtained from a donor aged 40 or older with urothelial cancer. The J gene is TRBJ2-5, the V gene TRBV5-6; maybe TRBD1 (5 bases). The CDR3 region has the DNA TGTGCCAGCAGCTTCCGGGCGGCCCCAGGGTCCCAGTACTTC. It yields the protein CASSFRAAPGSQYF.